What follows are 19 T cell receptor beta chains derived from one specimen sequenced in a study of Graves' ophthalmopathy and Graves' hyperthyroidism. TCR beta CDR3 regions were amplified from RNA transcripts. The library came from an HTBI-primed first-round RT-PCR and a second-round multiplex PCR. TCRdb used MiXCR to reprocess the multiplex PCR reads, holding one entry per CDR3 protein. The sample lists 400,000 to 450,000 distinct CDR3 sequences; roughly 21% were seen once. Sequenced: peripheral blood. The receptors stem from a woman between 18 and 29 years old with stable Graves' hyperthyroidism.

This clonotype was picked up many times. The V and J genes are TRBV27 and TRBJ2-7; a weak D match, TRBD1 (6 bases). The germline V gene has CDR1 MNHEY and CDR2 SMNVEV (reference sequence). CDR3 length equals 13 residues. V lost 5 bases, J lost 3 bases, and 11 bases lay in between. CDR3 amino acids: CASSVGTYYEQYF. The CDR3, as DNA: TGTGCCAGCAGTGTCGGGACATACTACGAGCAGTACTTC.

The sample holds many counts of this clonotype. V usage is TRBV5-1 and J usage is TRBJ2-5; 9 nucleotides line up with TRBD2. The junction had 10 bases not matched to a gene; V was cut back by 0 bases and J by 4 bases. CDR3 length: 17 residues. CDR1 is SGHRS, CDR2 YFSETQ, per germline. The CDR3 reads CASSLVLSGSRGETQYF. In DNA, the CDR3 is TGCGCCAGCAGCTTGGTCCTTAGCGGGAGTAGGGGAGAGACCCAGTACTTC.

CDR3: CATSRVGPYRDEQYF. The CDR3 DNA reads as TGTGCCACCAGCAGAGTGGGGCCGTACAGGGACGAGCAGTACTTC. The chain employs TRBV15 and TRBJ2-7; D is perhaps TRBD1 (6 bases). CDR1 is LNHNV and CDR2 is YYDKDF in the germline V gene (reference sequence). V lost 1 base and J 5 bases, leaving 15 bases between the germline ends. This CDR3 has 15 amino acids.

This clonotype ranks as medium-sized. The CDR3 is CASSEWLEGDTGELFF. CDR3 DNA: TGTGCCAGCAGTGAATGGCTAGAGGGTGACACCGGGGAGCTGTTTTTT. This chain connects TRBV6-1 to TRBJ2-2; D might be TRBD2 (5 bases). The V end was cut by 2 bases, the J end by 3 bases, with 13 bases between. Germline CDR1 and CDR2: MNHNS and SASEGT. The CDR3 runs 16 residues.

Notes on this clonotype: A clone one base away is much larger, so this may be a read error. It is unclear where the CDR3 begins or ends on the DNA, so no DNA is shown, and the CDR3 is as TCRdb lists it. The rearrangement uses TRBV11-1 and TRBJ2-7. Germline CDR1 SGHAT, CDR2 FQDESV (reference sequence). Inclusive of both ends, the CDR3 amounts to 14 amino acids. The CDR3: CASSVGTGSYELYF.

V is TRBV12-3 or TRBV12-4 and J is TRBJ2-7; 7 positions match TRBD1. This CDR3 has 14 residues. The trim removed 7 bases at V and 0 bases at J, leaving 6 bases unmatched. This CDR3 reads CASKYRGLSYEQYF. CDR3 DNA sequence: TGTGCCAGCAAATATAGGGGGCTCTCCTACGAGCAGTACTTC.

This clonotype was detected ten times or more. CDR3 region: CASSDRTARETQYF. Written as DNA, the CDR3 is TGTGCCAGCAGTGACCGGACAGCTCGAGAGACCCAGTACTTC. V is TRBV2 and J is TRBJ2-5; D may be TRBD1 (6 bases). The germline V and J ends were trimmed by 3 bases and 4 bases, with 12 bases remaining between them. CDR3 size: 14 residues. In germline, CDR1 is SNHLY, CDR2 FYNNEI.

This clonotype was detected many times. The chain combines TRBV12-3 or TRBV12-4 with TRBJ1-2; D gene uncertain. Trimming left V 5 bases short and J 5 bases short, with 12 bases between. This CDR3 region has 13 residues. The CDR3 loop reads CASSAGGPYGYTF. The CDR3 DNA reads TGTGCCAGCAGTGCCGGCGGCCCTTATGGCTACACCTTC.

At least ten counts were recorded for this clonotype. The chain links TRBV7-9 to TRBJ1-2; D might be TRBD1 (6 bases). V was trimmed by 10 bases and J by 7 bases, leaving 22 bases between them. CDR1 is SEHNR and CDR2 is FQNEAQ in the germline V gene (reference sequence). This CDR3 has 14 amino acids. CDR3 DNA: TGTGCCATCGGATCAGGGGCCGGGGGTGTTGGCTACACCTTC. As protein: CAIGSGAGGVGYTF.

This clonotype has at least ten counts. The genes are TRBV29-1 and TRBJ1-5; TRBD1 might be the D (5 bases). V was trimmed by 7 bases and J by 2 bases, leaving 15 bases between them. Germline CDR1 reads SQVTM; CDR2 reads ANQGSEA. This CDR3 is built from 14 residues. The CDR3 DNA sequence: TGCAGCGCTCGAACAGGAAGAGGCAATCAGCCCCAGCATTTT. Amino acids: CSARTGRGNQPQHF.

This clonotype has at least ten counts. The genes are TRBV5-1 and TRBJ1-2; 8 bases are shared with TRBD1. The CDR3 length is 15 residues. V was clipped by 3 bases and J by 4 bases; unmatched bases: 8. Germline V lookup: CDR1 SGHRS, CDR2 YFSETQ. The CDR3 DNA follows: TGCGCCAGCAGCTCTTCGCCTGGACAGGGCTATGGCTACACCTTC. Residues: CASSSSPGQGYGYTF.

This clonotype appeared many times. The CDR3 DNA follows: TGTGCCAGCAGCTTCCAAGCGGCCTCCTACGAGCAGTACTTC. This gives the protein CASSFQAASYEQYF. The chain has TRBV7-2 and TRBJ2-7, with a tentative D call TRBD2 (5 bases). V was trimmed by 3 bases and J by 0 bases, leaving 9 bases between them. Germline V gives CDR1 SGHTA, CDR2 FQGNSA. The CDR3 extends over 14 amino acids.

Ten or more counts support this clonotype. CDR3 protein: CASSAQRQGEQYF. The CDR3 DNA is TGTGCCAGCAGTGCCCAAAGACAGGGAGAGCAGTACTTC. V is TRBV2 and J is TRBJ2-7; 7 bases map to TRBD1. The germline V gene has CDR1 SNHLY and CDR2 FYNNEI. The CDR3 loop spans 13 amino acids. V was pared by 4 bases and J by 7 bases, with 7 bases of the junction left unmatched.

The CDR3 spells CASSYSSGGRIEGYTF. The DNA for the CDR3 is TGTGCCAGCAGTTACTCGTCCGGGGGGAGAATAGAAGGCTACACCTTC. The genes are TRBV6-5 and TRBJ1-2, with D maybe TRBD1 (5 bases). In germline, CDR1 is MNHEY, CDR2 SVGAGI. The CDR3 spans 16 residues. V was shortened by 0 bases and J by 8 bases, with 19 bases between the two germline ends.

This clonotype has just a few counts. This chain connects TRBV11-2 to TRBJ2-7, with TRBD1 matching over 11 bases. Germline CDR1 reads SGHAT; CDR2 reads FQNNGV. This CDR3 spans 15 amino acids. J lost 6 bases, V lost 3 bases, and 7 bases had no gene match. CDR3 sequence: CASSFVSGQGAEQYF. The CDR3 DNA reads TGTGCCAGCAGCTTCGTTTCAGGACAGGGGGCCGAGCAGTACTTC.

This clonotype has ten or more counts. The chain employs TRBV20-1 and TRBJ2-5, with 11 bases identical to TRBD2. Germline values: CDR1 DFQATT, CDR2 SNEGSKA (reference sequence). Losses at the gene ends were 3 bases for V and 5 bases for J; bases not matched to a gene: 8. This CDR3 contains 15 residues. Here the CDR3 reads CSASRLAGGRETQYF. The CDR3 DNA reads TGCAGTGCTAGCAGGCTAGCGGGAGGACGGGAGACCCAGTACTTC.

CDR3: CASSGGRGAQPQHF. As DNA, the CDR3 is TGTGCCAGCAGTGGTGGCAGGGGTGCCCAGCCCCAGCATTTT. This sequence joins TRBV28 and TRBJ1-5; possible D gene TRBD1, 6 bases. The CDR3 contains 14 residues. Per germline, CDR1 MDHEN and CDR2 SYDVKM. Trimming stripped 5 bases from V and 7 bases from J, with 15 bases between.

The chain links TRBV15 to TRBJ2-2; 8 bases map to TRBD2. The CDR3 extends over 17 amino acids. Germline V lookup: CDR1 LNHNV, CDR2 YYDKDF (reference sequence). Trimming at V came to 0 bases and at J to 7 bases, leaving 10 bases not matched to a gene. The CDR3 protein is CATSRDFNSGTYGELFF. The CDR3 coding sequence is TGTGCCACCAGCAGAGATTTTAATAGCGGGACCTACGGGGAGCTGTTTTTT.

This clonotype appeared many times. The chain recombines TRBV11-2 with TRBJ2-7, with 8 bases identical to TRBD2. V shed 5 bases, J shed 6 bases, and the junction held 15 bases outside the gene matches. The CDR3 runs 16 residues. Germline V lookup: CDR1 SGHAT, CDR2 FQNNGV. Here the CDR3 reads CASSPRGSGILSEQYF. Here the CDR3 DNA reads TGTGCCAGCAGCCCCAGGGGTAGCGGGATTCTCAGCGAGCAGTACTTC.